These 31 T cell receptor beta chains share one sample of origin, sequenced in a study of blood T cell repertoires in COVID-19. Assay used: immunoSEQ multiplex PCR; TCRdb lists only in-frame clones, some missing. The data show 230,000 or so clones, around four fifths seen once. Sample: peripheral blood. The receptors derive from a man aged 30 to 39 with active or convalescent COVID-19.

V usage is TRBV28 and J usage is TRBJ1-2; D gene unclear. The CDR3 is 13 amino acids. Germline V gives CDR1 MDHEN, CDR2 SYDVKM. V was clipped by 10 bases and J by 8 bases, with 20 bases between them. The CDR3 is CATNLRHAPGYTF. In DNA, the CDR3 is TGTGCCACCAACCTACGACACGCCCCAGGCTACACCTTC.

This chain connects TRBV30 to TRBJ2-5; weak D call: TRBD1 (6 bases). The CDR3 is made up of 13 amino acids. Between the trimmed V and J ends, which lost 3 bases and 5 bases, there was a span of 13 bases. Germline V gene lookup returns CDR1 GTSNPN and CDR2 SVGIG (reference sequence). The CDR3 DNA reads TGTGCCTGGAGGGTCACAGGGCGGGAGACCCAGTACTTC. Protein: CAWRVTGRETQYF.

The chain joins TRBV2 to TRBJ2-7; 12 bases agree with TRBD2. The CDR3 spans 16 residues. Germline-derived CDR1 and CDR2 are SNHLY and FYNNEI. Trimming cost V 2 bases and J 7 bases; bases outside gene matches: 9. The CDR3: CASSELAGGPVGEQYF. CDR3 DNA sequence: TGTGCCAGCAGTGAACTAGCGGGAGGGCCAGTCGGGGAGCAGTACTTC.

This clone was counted once. The same CDR3 arises from other DNA sequences in this sample as well. The chain uses TRBV5-1 and TRBJ1-4, with D unclear. The CDR3 consists of 15 residues. V was shortened by 0 bases and J by 0 bases, with 6 bases between the two germline ends. The germline V gene encodes CDR1 SGHRS and CDR2 YFSETQ. The DNA for the CDR3 is TGCGCCAGCAGCTTGGTCGGGGCAACTAATGAAAAACTGTTTTTT. This translates into CASSLVGATNEKLFF. The full variable domain, in which reference TRBV5-1 and TRBJ1-4 provide the parts outside the CDR3, is KAGVTQTPRYLIKTRGQQVTLSCSPISGHRSVSWYQQTPGQGLQFLFEYFSETQRNKGNFPGRFSGRQFSNSRSEMNVSTLELGDSALYLCASSLVGATNEKLFFGSGTQLSVL.

The genes are TRBV28 and TRBJ1-1, with D maybe TRBD1 (5 bases). V dropped 4 bases and J dropped 1 base, with 10 bases sitting between them. This CDR3 has 14 amino acids. Germline V gives CDR1 MDHEN, CDR2 SYDVKM. The CDR3 nucleotides read TGTGCCAGCAGTTCGTCCGGGGGGAACACTGAAGCTTTCTTT. Encoded protein: CASSSSGGNTEAFF.

This clone was seen just once. This same CDR3 is encoded by further DNA sequences in the sample. The CDR3 region is CAWSRGYNEQFF. The CDR3 DNA follows: TGTGCCTGGAGTAGGGGGTACAATGAGCAGTTCTTC. The chain carries TRBV30 and TRBJ2-1, with D maybe TRBD1 (6 bases). The CDR3 is 12 residues long. CDR1 GTSNPN and CDR2 SVGIG come from the germline V gene (reference sequence). Trimming removed 2 bases from V and 4 bases from J, with 6 bases in between.

The chain employs TRBV15 and TRBJ2-7; 9 bases are shared with TRBD1. This CDR3 comprises 18 residues. The J segment lost 4 bases and the V segment lost 0 bases, leaving 13 bases of the junction unmatched. Germline V gene data show CDR1 as LNHNV and CDR2 as YYDKDF (reference sequence). The CDR3 reads CATSRDVLGGDRVYEQYF. CDR3 nucleotides: TGTGCCACCAGCAGAGATGTTCTAGGTGGGGACAGGGTGTACGAGCAGTACTTC.

This clone was recorded once. CDR3 sequence reads: CASRSGQGSPYEQYF. The CDR3, as DNA: TGTGCCAGCCGTTCAGGTCAGGGGTCCCCCTACGAGCAGTACTTC. J is TRBJ2-7 and V is TRBV27; D may be TRBD1 (6 bases). This CDR3 spans 15 amino acids. Germline CDR1 and CDR2: MNHEY and SMNVEV (reference sequence). V was cut by 8 bases and J by 2 bases, with 19 bases left in between.

This clone was counted a few times. The gene calls are TRBV5-1 and TRBJ1-1, with D perhaps matching TRBD1 (6 bases). V shed 1 base and J shed 1 base, with 11 bases lying between them. This CDR3 is 15 amino acids long. The germline gives CDR1 SGHRS, CDR2 YFSETQ. CDR3 in DNA: TGCGCCAGCAGCTTGCAGTCGACAGGGAACACTGAAGCTTTCTTT. It codes for CASSLQSTGNTEAFF.

The rearrangement uses TRBV7-8 and TRBJ2-5, with 7 bases that match TRBD1. The CDR3 has 15 residues. The ends lost 5 bases at V and 5 bases at J; junction bases unmatched: 11. CDR1 SGHVS and CDR2 FQNEAQ come from the germline V gene. The CDR3 DNA is TGTGCCAGCAGCCTAAGGGGGACAGTTCGTGAGACCCAGTACTTC. This sequence encodes CASSLRGTVRETQYF.

This chain links TRBV11-2 with TRBJ1-3; 10 positions agree with TRBD1. The CDR3 totals 16 residues. Germline CDR1 is SGHAT and CDR2 is FQNNGV. Trimming at V came to 5 bases and at J to 4 bases, leaving 8 bases not matched to a gene. Written as DNA, the CDR3 is TGTGCCAGCAGCCCAAGGACAGGGGGGAAAGGAAACACCATATATTTT. It yields the protein CASSPRTGGKGNTIYF.

This clone has only one observation. The CDR3 here is CASSEARSVQPQHF. In DNA, the CDR3 is TGTGCCAGCAGTGAAGCTCGGAGTGTCCAGCCCCAGCATTTT. V gene TRBV6-1 combines with J gene TRBJ1-5; D uncertain. This CDR3 is 14 amino acids long. Germline loops: CDR1 MNHNS, CDR2 SASEGT. V lost 0 bases and J 7 bases, leaving 10 bases between the germline ends.

This clone occurred a few times. V usage is TRBV9 and J usage is TRBJ2-7; TRBD2 is a possible D gene (5 bases). Germline V gene sequence: CDR1 SGDLS, CDR2 YYNGEE. V dropped 0 bases and J dropped 5 bases, with 9 bases sitting between them. The CDR3 loop spans 13 amino acids. CDR3 residues: CASSVDFGDEQYF. CDR3 in DNA: TGTGCCAGCAGCGTAGATTTCGGGGACGAGCAGTACTTC.

The chain has TRBV19 and TRBJ1-2, with TRBD1 as a possible D gene (6 bases). The length of the CDR3 is 13 residues. In germline, CDR1 is LNHDA, CDR2 SQIVND (reference sequence). The V and J ends lost 6 bases and 3 bases respectively, with 11 bases between them. CDR3 sequence: CASRPDSDYGYTF. The CDR3 DNA reads TGTGCCAGTAGACCGGACAGCGACTATGGCTACACCTTC.

The CDR3 spells CASSTPGVFFTQYF. The CDR3 DNA sequence: TGTGCCAGTAGTACCCCCGGGGTTTTCTTTACGCAGTATTTT. This rearrangement joins TRBV19 to TRBJ2-3; D is perhaps TRBD2 (5 bases). Germline V gives CDR1 LNHDA, CDR2 SQIVND (reference sequence). The CDR3 is made up of 14 amino acids. The V end lost 4 bases, the J end lost 8 bases, and 16 bases lay between the germline ends.

The rearrangement joins TRBV30 to TRBJ1-3; weak D call: TRBD1 (6 bases). Deletions cut 2 bases from V and 1 base from J, with 12 bases between. Germline V gene sequence: CDR1 GTSNPN, CDR2 SVGIG (reference sequence). CDR3 length: 15 residues. The chain's CDR3 is CAWSSDRTSGNTIYF. DNA of the CDR3: TGTGCCTGGAGTTCAGACAGGACATCTGGAAACACCATATATTTT.

This clone showed up just once. The chain couples TRBV5-1 to TRBJ2-1; 8 nucleotides line up with TRBD1. Germline-derived CDR1 and CDR2 are SGHRS and YFSETQ. This CDR3 region has 15 residues. Germline trimming cut 4 bases from V and 2 bases from J; bases unmatched to any gene: 5. CDR3 sequence: CASSAQGDTYNEQFF. The CDR3 DNA follows: TGCGCCAGCAGCGCACAGGGGGACACCTACAATGAGCAGTTCTTC.

This chain uses TRBV15 with TRBJ2-2; maybe TRBD2 (6 bases). With 1 base removed from V and 4 bases from J, the gap between germline ends came to 13 bases. In germline, CDR1 is LNHNV, CDR2 YYDKDF (reference sequence). The CDR3 covers 16 residues. CDR3 protein: CATSRVRRGTTGELFF. The DNA for the CDR3 is TGTGCCACCAGCAGAGTGAGGCGGGGAACCACCGGGGAGCTGTTTTTT.

J is TRBJ2-2 and V is TRBV4-2, with TRBD2 matching 7 bases. J lost 5 bases, V lost 0 bases, and 9 bases had no gene match. Germline V lookup: CDR1 LGHNA, CDR2 YNFKEQ. The CDR3 contains 17 residues. CDR3 DNA sequence: TGTGCCAGCAGCCAAGATCCTGCTAGCGGAACTACCGGGGAGCTGTTTTTT. Amino acid sequence: CASSQDPASGTTGELFF.

The gene calls are TRBV29-1 and TRBJ2-7; possibly TRBD2 for D (6 bases). This CDR3 spans 12 amino acids. V shed 4 bases and J shed 5 bases, with 12 bases lying between them. The germline gives CDR1 SQVTM, CDR2 ANQGSEA. CDR3 region: CSVGWGENEQYF. The CDR3 nucleotides are TGCAGCGTTGGATGGGGGGAGAACGAGCAGTACTTC.

This clone has just a few counts. V usage is TRBV4-2 and J usage is TRBJ1-1; no clear D. V lost 4 bases to trimming and J lost 0 bases, with 12 bases between them. CDR1 and CDR2 from the germline V gene are LGHNA and YNFKEQ. This CDR3 region has 15 residues. The CDR3 here is CASSPSTVLNTEAFF. CDR3 nucleotides: TGTGCCAGCAGCCCCTCTACAGTTCTGAACACTGAAGCTTTCTTT.

The CDR3 is CATSDATGGWSEKLFF. In DNA, the CDR3 is TGTGCCACCAGTGATGCTACAGGGGGCTGGAGTGAAAAACTGTTTTTT. V gene TRBV24-1 combines with J gene TRBJ1-4, with TRBD1 matching 9 bases. Trimming took 3 bases from V and 7 from J; bases not matched to a gene: 8. The CDR3 sequence is 16 residues long. Germline CDR1 reads KGHDR; CDR2 reads SFDVKD.

V and J are TRBV4-3 and TRBJ2-1, with 9 bases fitting TRBD2. V shed 0 bases and J 4 bases; nucleotides not matched to a gene: 7. Germline V gene sequence: CDR1 LGHNA, CDR2 YSLEER. There are 17 residues in the CDR3. CDR3 DNA sequence: TGCGCCAGCAGCCAAGATATCCGGCTAGCGGGGTACAATGAGCAGTTCTTC. Amino acid sequence: CASSQDIRLAGYNEQFF.

The rearrangement links TRBV10-3 to TRBJ2-7, with D perhaps TRBD1 (6 bases). Germline assignment: CDR1 ENHRY and CDR2 SYGVKD. V lost 4 bases and J 2 bases, leaving 12 bases between the germline ends. This CDR3 contains 14 residues. CDR3 DNA: TGTGCCATCAGTGCCCTACAGGGTACCTACGAGCAGTACTTC. It is translated as CAISALQGTYEQYF.

The chain carries TRBV28 and TRBJ1-2; 7 bases are a match to TRBD1. V was clipped by 6 bases and J by 8 bases; unmatched bases: 9. The CDR3 is made up of 13 amino acids. Germline V lookup: CDR1 MDHEN, CDR2 SYDVKM. The CDR3 bases are TGTGCCAGCAGCCCGACAGGGATCAGAGGCTACACCTTC. Translated: CASSPTGIRGYTF.

This clone was recorded only once. This chain links TRBV5-1 with TRBJ2-5, with 7 nucleotides matching TRBD1. CDR1 is SGHRS and CDR2 is YFSETQ in the germline V gene. V trimming: 1 base; J trimming: 5 bases; junction bases outside the gene matches: 14. The CDR3 has 17 residues. CDR3 region: CASSLHRGAEIGETQYF. The CDR3 DNA reads as TGCGCCAGCAGCTTGCACAGGGGCGCAGAGATTGGGGAGACCCAGTACTTC.

The chain joins TRBV6-6 to TRBJ2-6; 10 bases match TRBD1. Germline V gives CDR1 MNHNY, CDR2 SVGAGI (reference sequence). The ends lost 6 bases at V and 4 bases at J; junction bases unmatched: 3. The CDR3 has 15 residues. CDR3 in DNA: TGTGCCAGCAGGGGGACAGGGGCAGGGGCCAACGTCCTGACTTTC. It specifies CASRGTGAGANVLTF.

The V gene is TRBV4-2, the J gene TRBJ1-1; no clear D gene. The V gene lost 4 bases and the J gene lost 3 bases, with 9 bases spanning the gap. The germline gives CDR1 LGHNA, CDR2 YNFKEQ. The CDR3 loop spans 13 amino acids. The CDR3 DNA reads TGTGCCAGCAGCCCTGGCGGGGACACTGAAGCTTTCTTT. Amino acids: CASSPGGDTEAFF.

V gene TRBV11-3 combines with J gene TRBJ2-2; 11 nucleotides line up with TRBD2. The germline gives CDR1 SGHNT, CDR2 YENEEA. The J segment lost 5 bases and the V segment lost 5 bases, leaving 4 bases of the junction unmatched. This CDR3 contains 15 residues. The CDR3 DNA reads as TGTGCCAGCAGCGTAGCGGGAGGGGGAACCGGGGAGCTGTTTTTT. Amino acids: CASSVAGGGTGELFF.

Remarks on this clone: The sample has other DNA sequences that encode this CDR3 too. The chain links TRBV5-1 to TRBJ2-7, with D perhaps matching TRBD2 (5 bases). The CDR3 runs to 12 residues. Germline CDR1 and CDR2: SGHRS and YFSETQ. V dropped 4 bases and J dropped 4 bases, with 9 bases sitting between them. The CDR3 bases are TGCGCCAGCAGCCCCGGCGGGTACGAGCAGTACTTC. Encoded protein: CASSPGGYEQYF.

The rearrangement joins TRBV29-1 to TRBJ2-7; TRBD1 agrees at 7 bases. The CDR3 contains 12 residues. Germline V gives CDR1 SQVTM, CDR2 ANQGSEA. The junction had 6 bases not matched to a gene; V was cut back by 4 bases and J by 6 bases. The CDR3 protein is CSVGDSFSEQYF. The CDR3 region has the DNA TGCAGCGTTGGGGACAGTTTTTCCGAGCAGTACTTC.